This TCR beta chain was documented in a study of post-analysis software for immune sequencing data. This clonotype appeared a single time. Its antigen is still unknown. Sequencing libraries made from TCR beta cDNA carried unique molecular identifiers. One entry per CDR3 protein, called by TCRdb with MiXCR from the PCR reads. This table holds 450,000 to 650,000 distinct CDR3 sequences, about 44% found once. Overall study results and limits: Relative to controls, patients had about five TRBV segments at higher frequency, with TRBV5-6, TRBV5-1 and TRBV20-1 among these.

V shed 7 bases and J shed 4 bases, with 14 bases lying between them. The CDR3 sequence is 14 residues long. This chain uses TRBV12-3 or TRBV12-4 with TRBJ1-5; D is undetermined. The sample was blood. The sequence was collected from a girl under 18 with multiple sclerosis. Here the CDR3 DNA reads TGTGCCAGCAAGTACGGACTAGGTAATCAGCCCCAGCATTTT. Residues: CASKYGLGNQPQHF.